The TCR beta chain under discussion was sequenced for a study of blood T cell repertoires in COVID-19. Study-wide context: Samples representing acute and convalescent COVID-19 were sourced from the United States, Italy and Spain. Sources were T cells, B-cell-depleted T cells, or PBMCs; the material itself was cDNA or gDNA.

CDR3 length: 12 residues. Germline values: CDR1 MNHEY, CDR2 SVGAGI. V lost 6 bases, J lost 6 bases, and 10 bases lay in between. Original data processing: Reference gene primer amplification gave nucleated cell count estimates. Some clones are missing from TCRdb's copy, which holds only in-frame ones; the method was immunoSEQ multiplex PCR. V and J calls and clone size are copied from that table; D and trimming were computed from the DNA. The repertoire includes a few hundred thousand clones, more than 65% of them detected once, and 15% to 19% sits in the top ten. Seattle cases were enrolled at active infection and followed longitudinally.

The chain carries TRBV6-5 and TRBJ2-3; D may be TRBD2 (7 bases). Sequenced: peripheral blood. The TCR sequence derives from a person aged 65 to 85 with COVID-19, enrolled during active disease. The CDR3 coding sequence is TGTGCCAGCAGGAGGGGGGGGGATACGCAGTATTTT. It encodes CASRRGGDTQYF.